Sequencing of this TCR beta chain was carried out in a study of control samples from healthy donors and cancer patients. Method: immunoSEQ multiplex PCR; TCRdb's copy keeps in-frame clones and lacks some. The data hold about 150,000 clones, with almost 90% observed a single time. The trim removed 8 bases at V and 9 bases at J, leaving 6 bases unmatched. This CDR3 comprises 13 residues. The sample consisted of blood. The receptor comes from a man aged 18 to 29 in good health. The chain carries TRBV12-3 or TRBV12-4 and TRBJ2-1; TRBD1 aligns across 11 bases. This CDR3 is CASSGQGGTEQFF. CDR3 nucleotides: TGTGCCAGCTCGGGACAGGGGGGGACTGAGCAGTTCTTC.